A few counts support the clone carrying this TCR beta chain. The antigen is unknown. Germline assignment: CDR1 SNHLY and CDR2 FYNNEI. The CDR3 totals 14 residues. V lost 0 bases and J lost 9, with 12 bases in between. This record comes from a study of cytomegalovirus exposure and HLA in healthy donors. Study-wide context: Of 398 genotyped donors, about 80% clustered with self-reported Caucasian donors.

Study-level points and caveats: Some V segments could not be told apart, so they were left out, TRBV6-2 and TRBV6-3 among them.

Primers included in the PCR were 60 Vbeta and 13 Jbeta primers. Sequencing was performed with immunoSEQ multiplex PCR; in TCRdb, only in-frame clones are kept and a portion is missing. The sample shows roughly 120,000 clones, around 77% of them seen only once. The chain couples TRBV2 to TRBJ2-1, with TRBD2 as a possible D gene (7 bases). The sequence derives from a woman aged 40 to 50 in good health and CMV-seropositive. Sequences were obtained from PBMCs. In DNA, the CDR3 is TGTGCCAGCAGTGAAGCTTCTAGGGGGGGTGAGCAGTTCTTC. It codes for CASSEASRGGEQFF.